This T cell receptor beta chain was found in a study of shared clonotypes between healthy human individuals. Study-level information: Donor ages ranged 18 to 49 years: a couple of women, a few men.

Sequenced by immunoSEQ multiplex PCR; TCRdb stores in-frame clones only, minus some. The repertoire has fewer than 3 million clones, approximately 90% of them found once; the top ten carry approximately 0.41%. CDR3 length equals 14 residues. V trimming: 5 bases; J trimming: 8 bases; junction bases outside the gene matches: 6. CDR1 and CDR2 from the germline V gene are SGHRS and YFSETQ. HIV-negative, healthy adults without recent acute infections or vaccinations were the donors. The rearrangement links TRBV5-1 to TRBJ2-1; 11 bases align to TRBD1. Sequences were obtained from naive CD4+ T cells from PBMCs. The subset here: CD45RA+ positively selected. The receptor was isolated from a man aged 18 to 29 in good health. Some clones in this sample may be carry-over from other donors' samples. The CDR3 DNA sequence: TGCGCCAGCAGTCGGACAGGGGGCAGCTATGAGCAGTTCTTC. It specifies CASSRTGGSYEQFF.